This is a list of T cell receptor beta chains from one sample in a study of memory CD4+ T cells and cytomegalovirus serostatus. The method was immunoSEQ multiplex PCR; TCRdb's version includes in-frame clones alone and lacks a portion of them. The table has 30,000 to 40,000 clones, approximately 78% seen once. Source material: memory CD4+ T cells from blood. These receptors all stem from an adult in good health and CMV-seronegative. Both conserved end residues are part of each CDR3. A D gene is named only where the DNA matches it firmly. Rows give clone size only sometimes, using once, few, many, or a class for an expanded clone.

J gene: TRBJ1-2
D gene: -
V gene: TRBV7-3
clone size: -
CDR3 protein: CASSLTGDAGYTF
CDR3 DNA: TGTGCCAGCAGCTTGACCGGGGACGCTGGCTACACCTTC

J gene: TRBJ2-5
D gene: -
V gene: TRBV6-6
clone size: few
CDR3 protein: CASSMTQETQYF
CDR3 DNA: TGTGCCAGCAGTATGACTCAAGAGACCCAGTACTTC

J gene: TRBJ1-2
D gene: -
V gene: TRBV15
clone size: -
CDR3 protein: CATSRGQLRDYYGYTF
CDR3 DNA: TGTGCCACCAGCAGAGGGCAACTGCGAGATTACTATGGCTACACCTTC

J gene: TRBJ2-3
D gene: -
V gene: TRBV5-1
clone size: -
CDR3 protein: CASSLAGASTDTQYF
CDR3 DNA: TGCGCCAGCAGCTTGGCCGGGGCATCCACAGATACGCAGTATTTT

J gene: TRBJ2-3
D gene: -
V gene: TRBV7-2
clone size: -
CDR3 protein: CASKIAAGTDTQYF
CDR3 DNA: TGTGCCAGCAAGATAGCGGCAGGCACAGATACGCAGTATTTT

J gene: TRBJ1-2
D gene: -
V gene: TRBV5-4
clone size: -
CDR3 protein: CASSLSGSAPGYTF
CDR3 DNA: TGTGCCAGCAGCTTATCCGGGAGCGCTCCCGGCTACACCTTC

J gene: TRBJ1-6
D gene: -
V gene: TRBV6-5
clone size: -
CDR3 protein: CASSFLRGRGNSPLHF
CDR3 DNA: TGTGCCAGCAGTTTTTTGAGGGGGAGGGGTAATTCACCCCTCCACTTT

J gene: TRBJ2-1
D gene: TRBD2
V gene: TRBV4-2
clone size: -
CDR3 protein: CASSQRAGQNEQFF
CDR3 DNA: TGTGCCAGCAGCCAACGAGCGGGGCAAAATGAGCAGTTCTTC

J gene: TRBJ2-7
D gene: -
V gene: TRBV7-8
clone size: -
CDR3 protein: CASSLVPNPSYEQYF
CDR3 DNA: TGTGCCAGCAGCTTAGTTCCCAATCCCTCCTACGAGCAGTACTTC

J gene: TRBJ2-2
D gene: TRBD2
V gene: TRBV10-3
clone size: once
CDR3 protein: CAIKETSGGAGGELFF
CDR3 DNA: TGTGCCATCAAGGAGACTAGCGGGGGGGCCGGCGGGGAGCTGTTTTTT

J gene: TRBJ1-5
D gene: -
V gene: TRBV30
clone size: -
CDR3 protein: CAWSGPLVTQPQHF
CDR3 DNA: TGTGCCTGGAGTGGGCCACTTGTTACTCAGCCCCAGCATTTT

J gene: TRBJ2-3
D gene: -
V gene: TRBV27
clone size: -
CDR3 protein: CASSFYPGTDTQYF
CDR3 DNA: TGTGCCAGCAGCTTTTACCCCGGCACAGATACGCAGTATTTT

J gene: TRBJ2-1
D gene: -
V gene: TRBV11-2
clone size: -
CDR3 protein: CASARGIDNEQFF
CDR3 DNA: TGTGCCAGCGCCCGGGGGATCGACAATGAGCAGTTCTTC

J gene: TRBJ2-3
D gene: -
V gene: TRBV5-4
clone size: -
CDR3 protein: CASSHKLGGRSADTQYF
CDR3 DNA: TGTGCCAGCAGCCATAAGTTGGGGGGGCGAAGCGCAGATACGCAGTATTTT

J gene: TRBJ1-2
D gene: -
V gene: TRBV6-1
clone size: -
CDR3 protein: CASSPGKTYGYTF
CDR3 DNA: TGTGCCAGCAGTCCAGGAAAAACCTATGGCTACACCTTC

J gene: TRBJ2-2
D gene: -
V gene: TRBV30
clone size: -
CDR3 protein: CAWSFATGELFF
CDR3 DNA: TGTGCCTGGAGTTTTGCAACCGGGGAGCTGTTTTTT

J gene: TRBJ2-4
D gene: -
V gene: TRBV11-1
clone size: -
CDR3 protein: CASSLGGAKNIQYF
CDR3 DNA: TGTGCCAGCAGCTTAGGGGGAGCCAAAAACATTCAGTACTTC

J gene: TRBJ1-5
D gene: TRBD1
V gene: TRBV7-9
clone size: -
CDR3 protein: CASSPVTGDNQPQHF
CDR3 DNA: TGTGCCAGCAGCCCAGTGACAGGGGACAATCAGCCCCAGCATTTT

J gene: TRBJ1-2
D gene: -
V gene: TRBV30
clone size: -
CDR3 protein: CAWSRDENYGYTF
CDR3 DNA: TGTGCCTGGAGTCGAGACGAGAACTATGGCTACACCTTC

J gene: TRBJ2-3
D gene: TRBD2
V gene: TRBV4-1
clone size: -
CDR3 protein: CASSLPVAGGVTDTQYF
CDR3 DNA: TGCGCCAGCAGCCTCCCGGTGGCGGGGGGTGTCACAGATACGCAGTATTTT

J gene: TRBJ1-1
D gene: TRBD1
V gene: TRBV7-2
clone size: -
CDR3 protein: CASSRQGVNTEAFF
CDR3 DNA: TGTGCCAGCAGCAGACAGGGCGTGAACACTGAAGCTTTCTTT

J gene: TRBJ1-2
D gene: -
V gene: TRBV2
clone size: -
CDR3 protein: CASSEQVPKYGYTF
CDR3 DNA: TGTGCCAGCAGCGAACAGGTACCTAAGTATGGCTACACCTTC

J gene: TRBJ1-1
D gene: -
V gene: TRBV6-5
clone size: -
CDR3 protein: CASSPGGDLQGEAFF
CDR3 DNA: TGTGCCAGCAGCCCGGGGGGAGACCTCCAAGGTGAAGCTTTCTTT

J gene: TRBJ1-4
D gene: -
V gene: TRBV7-2
clone size: -
CDR3 protein: CASSLDWGNEKLFF
CDR3 DNA: TGTGCCAGCAGCTTGGATTGGGGGAATGAAAAACTGTTTTTT

J gene: TRBJ1-2
D gene: TRBD1
V gene: TRBV19
clone size: -
CDR3 protein: CASSIRTGGDGYTF
CDR3 DNA: TGTGCCAGTAGTATCAGGACAGGGGGGGACGGCTACACCTTC

J gene: TRBJ1-2
D gene: -
V gene: TRBV18
clone size: -
CDR3 protein: CASSPRAGLRYGYTF
CDR3 DNA: TGTGCCAGCTCACCCCGGGCAGGCCTTCGCTATGGCTACACCTTC

J gene: TRBJ2-1
D gene: -
V gene: TRBV21-1
clone size: -
CDR3 protein: CASSKMSKGLAGSNEQFF
CDR3 DNA: TGTGCCAGCAGCAAAATGAGTAAGGGACTAGCGGGGTCCAATGAGCAGTTCTTC

J gene: TRBJ1-6
D gene: -
V gene: TRBV11-2
clone size: -
CDR3 protein: CASRQVGSPYLHF
CDR3 DNA: TGTGCCAGCAGGCAAGTCGGGTCCCCTTACCTCCACTTT

J gene: TRBJ1-5
D gene: -
V gene: TRBV27
clone size: -
CDR3 protein: CASSLSWRGLHF
CDR3 DNA: TGTGCCAGCAGTTTATCGTGGAGGGGATTGCATTTT

J gene: TRBJ2-1
D gene: TRBD2
V gene: TRBV29-1
clone size: -
CDR3 protein: CSVVGIRTSGNNEQFF
CDR3 DNA: TGCAGCGTTGTCGGTATCCGGACTAGCGGTAACAATGAGCAGTTCTTC

J gene: TRBJ1-2
D gene: -
V gene: TRBV25-1
clone size: -
CDR3 protein: CASSEINTGSGILGYTF
CDR3 DNA: TGTGCCAGCAGTGAAATTAACACAGGGTCTGGTATTTTGGGCTACACCTTC

J gene: TRBJ2-2
D gene: -
V gene: TRBV2
clone size: -
CDR3 protein: CASRPLNRDGELFF
CDR3 DNA: TGTGCCAGCAGGCCACTAAATCGGGACGGGGAGCTGTTTTTT

J gene: TRBJ1-4
D gene: TRBD1
V gene: TRBV7-2
clone size: once
CDR3 protein: CASSPYRGEKLFF
CDR3 DNA: TGTGCCAGCAGCCCATACAGGGGGGAAAAACTGTTTTTT

J gene: TRBJ2-2
D gene: TRBD2
V gene: TRBV30
clone size: -
CDR3 protein: CAWKGLAGDGELFF
CDR3 DNA: TGTGCCTGGAAGGGACTAGCGGGGGACGGGGAGCTGTTTTTT

J gene: TRBJ1-6
D gene: -
V gene: TRBV30
clone size: few
CDR3 protein: CAWSGPARVTKPLHF
CDR3 DNA: TGTGCCTGGAGTGGACCGGCCAGGGTTACCAAACCCCTCCACTTT

J gene: TRBJ2-4
D gene: -
V gene: TRBV5-6
clone size: -
CDR3 protein: CASSSGYRAKNIQYF
CDR3 DNA: TGTGCCAGCAGTTCCGGATACAGGGCCAAAAACATTCAGTACTTC

J gene: TRBJ1-2
D gene: -
V gene: TRBV7-2
clone size: few
CDR3 protein: CASSLRTAYTF
CDR3 DNA: TGTGCCAGCAGCTTACGGACAGCTTACACCTTC

J gene: TRBJ1-5
D gene: TRBD1
V gene: TRBV30
clone size: -
CDR3 protein: CACGDRENQPQHF
CDR3 DNA: TGTGCCTGTGGGGACAGAGAGAATCAGCCCCAGCATTTT

J gene: TRBJ1-5
D gene: -
V gene: TRBV5-8
clone size: -
CDR3 protein: CASSSQRGRGSNQPQHF
CDR3 DNA: TGTGCCAGCAGCTCCCAACGGGGCAGGGGAAGCAATCAGCCCCAGCATTTT

J gene: TRBJ2-7
D gene: -
V gene: TRBV7-9
clone size: few
CDR3 protein: CASSLDSGMAEQYF
CDR3 DNA: TGTGCCAGCAGCTTAGACAGTGGTATGGCCGAGCAGTACTTC

J gene: TRBJ2-1
D gene: TRBD2
V gene: TRBV5-4
clone size: -
CDR3 protein: CASSFFRGTSGNEQFF
CDR3 DNA: TGTGCCAGCAGTTTTTTCAGAGGGACTAGCGGAAATGAGCAGTTCTTC

J gene: TRBJ1-2
D gene: TRBD1
V gene: TRBV19
clone size: -
CDR3 protein: CASSARQGNRYTF
CDR3 DNA: TGTGCCAGTAGTGCAAGACAGGGGAATCGCTACACCTTC

J gene: TRBJ1-4
D gene: TRBD1
V gene: TRBV7-9
clone size: few
CDR3 protein: CASSRTGSNGKLFF
CDR3 DNA: TGTGCCAGCAGCCGGACAGGGTCGAACGGAAAACTGTTTTTT

J gene: TRBJ1-4
D gene: -
V gene: TRBV10-2
clone size: once
CDR3 protein: CASADGLGEKLFF
CDR3 DNA: TGCGCCAGCGCCGATGGCCTGGGTGAAAAACTGTTTTTT

J gene: TRBJ2-2
D gene: -
V gene: TRBV7-9
clone size: -
CDR3 protein: CASSAQNSGEMTGELFF
CDR3 DNA: TGTGCCAGCAGCGCCCAAAATAGCGGCGAGATGACCGGGGAGCTGTTTTTT

J gene: TRBJ2-7
D gene: -
V gene: TRBV28
clone size: -
CDR3 protein: CASSLLGLEQYF
CDR3 DNA: TGTGCCAGCAGTTTGCTTGGATTGGAGCAGTACTTC

J gene: TRBJ1-1
D gene: TRBD1
V gene: TRBV29-1
clone size: few
CDR3 protein: CSVRGLAGAFF
CDR3 DNA: TGCAGCGTCAGGGGGCTCGCGGGAGCTTTCTTT

J gene: TRBJ2-5
D gene: -
V gene: TRBV14
clone size: -
CDR3 protein: CASSPLRPPETQYF
CDR3 DNA: TGTGCCAGCAGCCCCTTACGACCACCAGAGACCCAGTACTTC

J gene: TRBJ2-2
D gene: TRBD1
V gene: TRBV7-2
clone size: -
CDR3 protein: CASSLGQGTGELFF
CDR3 DNA: TGTGCCAGCAGCTTAGGACAGGGCACCGGGGAGCTGTTTTTT

J gene: TRBJ2-1
D gene: TRBD2
V gene: TRBV11-2
clone size: -
CDR3 protein: CASSLDLKRGYNEQFF
CDR3 DNA: TGTGCCAGCAGCTTAGACCTCAAGCGGGGGTACAATGAGCAGTTCTTC

J gene: TRBJ2-5
D gene: -
V gene: TRBV14
clone size: -
CDR3 protein: CASSAVTKQETQYF
CDR3 DNA: TGTGCCAGCAGCGCTGTGACTAAACAAGAGACCCAGTACTTC

J gene: TRBJ2-5
D gene: -
V gene: TRBV11-1
clone size: -
CDR3 protein: CASSPNPQETQYF
CDR3 DNA: TGTGCCAGCAGCCCCAACCCCCAAGAGACCCAGTACTTC

J gene: TRBJ2-5
D gene: TRBD2
V gene: TRBV30
clone size: -
CDR3 protein: CAWSVGGGAQETQYF
CDR3 DNA: TGTGCCTGGAGTGTGGGCGGGGGGGCCCAAGAGACCCAGTACTTC